These T cell receptor beta chains were read from a single sample in a study of blood T cell repertoires in COVID-19. The protocol was immunoSEQ multiplex PCR, while the TCRdb copy is restricted to in-frame clones and leaves out a portion. In the table there are around 70,000 clones, about nine tenths of which are singletons. The sequenced sample was peripheral blood. The origin of the receptors is a human donor in a cohort sampled during active COVID-19. CDR3s include the opening cysteine and the closing phenylalanine or tryptophan. The size of a clone is reported for some rows only, either as once, few or many, or as a class for expanded clones.

v_call,j_call,clone_size,cdr3_aa
TRBV11-3,TRBJ2-7,once,CASSPTGPYEQYF
TRBV6-5,TRBJ1-1,NA,CASPRQGGTEAFF
TRBV15,TRBJ1-1,NA,CATSRDLGADTEAFF
TRBV5-1,TRBJ2-2,once,CASSSRTGNTGELFF
TRBV5-1,TRBJ2-1,NA,CASSRGAAVNAYNEQFF
TRBV28,TRBJ1-4,NA,CASSLGQGRGKLFF
TRBV19,TRBJ2-1,NA,CASSKKSPGQGAYNEQFF
TRBV3-1/TRBV3-2,TRBJ2-7,NA,CASSQEALDRAKYF
TRBV4-2,TRBJ2-5,once,CASSQKGKGLAGGSETQYF
TRBV3-1/TRBV3-2,TRBJ1-5,few,CASSPSGRVQPQHF
TRBV11-3,TRBJ1-3,few,CASSPGQGPGNTIYF
TRBV2,TRBJ1-2,NA,CASSEALRGAGGYTF
TRBV6-6,TRBJ2-7,NA,CASRSRGFGYEQYF
TRBV5-8,TRBJ2-3,NA,CASSLQGRADTQYF
TRBV12-3/TRBV12-4,TRBJ2-7,NA,CASRSPGHDEQYF
TRBV4-3,TRBJ1-6,NA,CASSLNSQGTLNSPLHF
TRBV6-6,TRBJ1-2,NA,CASNPLQTGNYGYTF
TRBV7-3,TRBJ2-3,NA,CASSRAGGSTDTQYF
TRBV5-1,TRBJ2-5,NA,CASSLAASQETQYF
TRBV27,TRBJ1-2,NA,CASSPLDSSGYTF
TRBV12-3/TRBV12-4,TRBJ1-4,NA,CASSPRGGEKLFF
TRBV3-1/TRBV3-2,TRBJ1-6,few,CASSQRAGPNNSPLHF
TRBV12-3/TRBV12-4,TRBJ1-2,NA,CASSLGGASGYTF
TRBV6-1,TRBJ1-5,NA,CASSEGVQGSRQPQHF
TRBV5-5,TRBJ2-7,NA,CASSLSLGQFYEQYF
TRBV5-1,TRBJ2-3,NA,CASSSPGEPDTQYF
TRBV4-2,TRBJ2-5,NA,CASSPKGGEYQETQYF
TRBV9,TRBJ1-1,NA,CAPQQGLNTEAFF
TRBV5-4,TRBJ1-2,NA,CASSFTGGNGYTF
TRBV11-2,TRBJ2-7,NA,CASSPDTPRTGVNEQYF
TRBV29-1,TRBJ1-2,NA,CSVGTSGMGGYTF
TRBV7-8,TRBJ2-2,NA,CASRSGGWDTGELFF
TRBV6-5,TRBJ1-4,NA,CAGSSALPGSLEKLFF
TRBV18,TRBJ2-7,NA,CASSLTGGYEQYF
TRBV6-5,TRBJ1-1,NA,CASSYSKEVTEAFF
TRBV5-4,TRBJ2-7,NA,CASSPAGTPSYEQYF
TRBV5-6,TRBJ1-1,NA,CASSKTGGEAPTEAFF